This note documents a single T cell receptor (beta chain) sequence. Relative to the germline gene, one junction end is altered; a read error may explain this. The sample originates from a study of technical replicates of blood from a handful of donors. Sequencing used immunoSEQ multiplex PCR; TCRdb keeps in-frame clones, though not all of them. The sample consists of 45,000 to 65,000 clones, less than 95% of them appearing once. The specimen sequenced was T cells isolated from PBMCs. This TCR derives from a human donor in good health.

The CDR3 spells CASSLGTSGRVDF. In DNA, the CDR3 is TGCGCCAGCAGCTTGGGGACTAGCGGGAGGGTGGATTTT. The V and J genes are TRBV5-1 and TRBJ2-3; 15 bases map to TRBD2. Germline CDR1 is SGHRS and CDR2 is YFSETQ. The CDR3 is made up of 13 amino acids. The complete variable domain, with remaining parts taken from reference TRBV5-1 and TRBJ2-3, reads KAGVTQTPRYLIKTRGQQVTLSCSPISGHRSVSWYQQTPGQGLQFLFEYFSETQRNKGNFPGRFSGRQFSNSRSEMNVSTLELGDSALYLCASSLGTSGRVDFGPGTRLTVL.